The 3 T cell receptor beta chains presented below share a single source sample, sequenced in a study of cytomegalovirus exposure and HLA in healthy donors. Using immunoSEQ multiplex PCR, the repertoire was profiled, and TCRdb retains in-frame clones only, with some absent. The data contain more than 100,000 clones, approximately 88% of them singletons. Material for sequencing was PBMCs. These receptors were obtained from a woman aged 18-29 years in good health and CMV-seropositive.

The chain has TRBV30 and TRBJ1-1; 7 nucleotides align to TRBD1. The CDR3 runs to 14 residues. Per germline, CDR1 GTSNPN and CDR2 SVGIG (reference sequence). J lost 4 bases, V lost 3 bases, and 8 bases had no gene match. The CDR3: CAWSQTGKGTEAFF. DNA of the CDR3: TGTGCCTGGAGCCAGACAGGGAAAGGCACTGAAGCTTTCTTT.

This chain links TRBV2 with TRBJ2-5; TRBD2 agrees at 9 bases. CDR3 length: 17 residues. Unmatched junction bases numbered 12, after V lost 3 bases and J lost 4 bases. The germline V gene has CDR1 SNHLY and CDR2 FYNNEI. Here the CDR3 reads CASSDRRGSGRRETQYF. The CDR3 nucleotides read TGTGCCAGCAGTGATCGACGAGGTAGCGGGAGACGAGAGACCCAGTACTTC.

This clone was seen only a few times. The gene calls are TRBV6-5 and TRBJ2-7, with TRBD2 matching over 7 bases. J gave up 2 bases and V 6 bases, and 7 bases lay outside the gene matches. Per germline, CDR1 MNHEY and CDR2 SVGAGI. This CDR3 is built from 14 residues. This CDR3 reads CASRGRGVTYEQYF. CDR3 in DNA: TGTGCCAGCAGGGGCCGGGGGGTTACCTACGAGCAGTACTTC.